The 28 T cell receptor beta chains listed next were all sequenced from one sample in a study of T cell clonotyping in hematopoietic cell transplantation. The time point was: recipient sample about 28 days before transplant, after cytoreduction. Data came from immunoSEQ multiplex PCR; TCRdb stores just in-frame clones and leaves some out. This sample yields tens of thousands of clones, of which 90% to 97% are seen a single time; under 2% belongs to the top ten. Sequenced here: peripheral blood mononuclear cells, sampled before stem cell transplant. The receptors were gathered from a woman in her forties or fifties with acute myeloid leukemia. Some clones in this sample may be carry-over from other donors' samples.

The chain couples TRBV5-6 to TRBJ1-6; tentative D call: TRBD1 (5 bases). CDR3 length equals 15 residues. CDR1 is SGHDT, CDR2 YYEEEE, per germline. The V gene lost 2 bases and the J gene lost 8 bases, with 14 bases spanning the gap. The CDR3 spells CASSLGRGEYSPLHF. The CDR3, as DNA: TGTGCCAGCAGCTTAGGTCGGGGGGAATATTCACCCCTCCACTTT.

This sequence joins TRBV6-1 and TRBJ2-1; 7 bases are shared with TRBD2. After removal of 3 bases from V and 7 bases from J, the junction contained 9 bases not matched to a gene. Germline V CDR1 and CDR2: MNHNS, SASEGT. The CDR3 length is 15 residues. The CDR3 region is CASSDSPGLRNEQFF. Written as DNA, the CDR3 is TGTGCCAGCAGTGATTCCCCGGGACTACGGAATGAGCAGTTCTTC.

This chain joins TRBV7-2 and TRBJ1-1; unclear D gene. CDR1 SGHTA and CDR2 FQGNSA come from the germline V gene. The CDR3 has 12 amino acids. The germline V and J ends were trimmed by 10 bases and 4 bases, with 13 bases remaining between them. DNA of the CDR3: TGTGCCACATCCTCGACGGGCACTGAAGCTTTCTTT. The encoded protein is CATSSTGTEAFF.

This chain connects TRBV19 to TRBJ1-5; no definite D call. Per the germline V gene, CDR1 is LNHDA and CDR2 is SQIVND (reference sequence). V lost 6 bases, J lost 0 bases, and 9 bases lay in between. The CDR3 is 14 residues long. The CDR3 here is CASREANSNQPQHF. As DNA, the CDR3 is TGTGCCAGTAGGGAGGCGAATAGCAATCAGCCCCAGCATTTT.

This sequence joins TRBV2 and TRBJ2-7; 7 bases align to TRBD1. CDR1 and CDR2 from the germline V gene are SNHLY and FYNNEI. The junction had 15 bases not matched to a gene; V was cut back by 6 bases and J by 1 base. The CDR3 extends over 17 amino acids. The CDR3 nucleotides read TGTGCCAGCAGCGGGACAGTTTTTCTTCAGGGGTCCTACGAGCAGTACTTC. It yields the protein CASSGTVFLQGSYEQYF.

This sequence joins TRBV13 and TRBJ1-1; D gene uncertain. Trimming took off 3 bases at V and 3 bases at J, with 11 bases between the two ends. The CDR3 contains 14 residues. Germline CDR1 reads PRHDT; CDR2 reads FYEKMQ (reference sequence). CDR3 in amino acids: CASSFVGDHTEAFF. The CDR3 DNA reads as TGTGCCAGCAGCTTTGTCGGTGATCACACTGAAGCTTTCTTT.

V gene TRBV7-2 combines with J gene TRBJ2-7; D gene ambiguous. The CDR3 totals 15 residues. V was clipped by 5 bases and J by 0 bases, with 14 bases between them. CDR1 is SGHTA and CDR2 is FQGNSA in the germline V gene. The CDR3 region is CASSPYLRSSYEQYF. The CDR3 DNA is TGTGCCAGCAGCCCCTACCTTAGGAGCTCCTACGAGCAGTACTTC.

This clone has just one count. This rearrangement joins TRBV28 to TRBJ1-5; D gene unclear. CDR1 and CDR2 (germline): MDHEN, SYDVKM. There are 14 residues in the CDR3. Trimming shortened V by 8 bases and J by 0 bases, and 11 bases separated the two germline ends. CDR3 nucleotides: TGTGCCAGCCGAGAGTTTTATAGCAATCAGCCCCAGCATTTT. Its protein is CASREFYSNQPQHF.

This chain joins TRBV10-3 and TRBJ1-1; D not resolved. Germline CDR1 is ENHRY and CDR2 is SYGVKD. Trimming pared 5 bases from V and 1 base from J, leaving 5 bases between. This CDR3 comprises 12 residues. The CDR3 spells CAISTGNTEAFF. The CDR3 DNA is TGTGCCATCAGTACGGGGAACACTGAAGCTTTCTTT.

CDR3 sequence: CASSDSGQGLTEAFF. For the CDR3, the DNA is TGTGCCAGCAGTGACTCAGGACAGGGGCTCACTGAAGCTTTCTTT. The V call is TRBV6-4, the J call TRBJ1-1; the match to TRBD1 covers 9 bases. V dropped 0 bases and J dropped 4; count of bases not matched to a gene: 3. The CDR3 totals 15 residues. Germline-derived CDR1 and CDR2 are MRHNA and SNTAGT.

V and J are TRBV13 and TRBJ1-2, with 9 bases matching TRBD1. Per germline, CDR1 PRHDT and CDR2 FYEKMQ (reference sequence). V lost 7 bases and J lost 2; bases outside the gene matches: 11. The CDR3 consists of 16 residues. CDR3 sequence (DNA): TGTGCCAGCACCCAGGACAGGGGAAATCCAAACTATGGCTACACCTTC. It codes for CASTQDRGNPNYGYTF.

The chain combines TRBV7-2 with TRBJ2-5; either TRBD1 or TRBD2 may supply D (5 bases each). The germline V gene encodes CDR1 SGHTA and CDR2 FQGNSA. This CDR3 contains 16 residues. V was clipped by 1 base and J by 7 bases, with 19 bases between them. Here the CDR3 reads CASSLGRSAGTGTQYF. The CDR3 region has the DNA TGTGCCAGCAGCTTAGGGAGGTCGGCAGGGACGGGGACCCAGTACTTC.

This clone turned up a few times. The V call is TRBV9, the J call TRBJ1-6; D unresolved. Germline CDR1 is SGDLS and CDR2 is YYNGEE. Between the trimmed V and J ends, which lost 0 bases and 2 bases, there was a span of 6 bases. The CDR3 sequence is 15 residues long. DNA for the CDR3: TGTGCCAGCAGCGTAGAAGTGGCCTATAATTCACCCCTCCACTTT. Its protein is CASSVEVAYNSPLHF. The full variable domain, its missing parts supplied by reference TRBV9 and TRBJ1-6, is DSGVTQTPKHLITATGQRVTLRCSPRSGDLSVYWYQQSLDQGLQFLIQYYNGEERAKGNILERFSAQQFPDLHSELNLSSLELGDSALYFCASSVEVAYNSPLHFGNGTRLTVT.

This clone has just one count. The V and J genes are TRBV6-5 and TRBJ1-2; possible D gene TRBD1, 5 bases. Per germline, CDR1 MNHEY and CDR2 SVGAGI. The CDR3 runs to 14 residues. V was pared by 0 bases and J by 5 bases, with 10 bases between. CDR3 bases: TGTGCCAGCAGTTACTCTCCAGGGCGGTATGGCTACACCTTC. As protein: CASSYSPGRYGYTF.

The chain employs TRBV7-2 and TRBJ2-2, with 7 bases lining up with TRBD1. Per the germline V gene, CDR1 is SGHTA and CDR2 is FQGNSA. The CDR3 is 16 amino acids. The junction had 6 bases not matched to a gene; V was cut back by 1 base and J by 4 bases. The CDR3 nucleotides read TGTGCCAGCAGCTTAGGAGGGGGCGCGATCACCGGGGAGCTGTTTTTT. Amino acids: CASSLGGGAITGELFF. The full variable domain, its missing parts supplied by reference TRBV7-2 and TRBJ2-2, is GAGVSQSPSNKVTEKGKDVELRCDPISGHTALYWYRQSLGQGLEFLIYFQGNSAPDKSGLPSDRFSAERTGGSVSTLTIQRTQQEDSAVYLCASSLGGGAITGELFFGEGSRLTVL.

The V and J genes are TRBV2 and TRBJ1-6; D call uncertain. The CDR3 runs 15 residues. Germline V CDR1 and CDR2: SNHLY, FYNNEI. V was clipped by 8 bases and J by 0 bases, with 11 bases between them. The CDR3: CASEPQSSYNSPLHF. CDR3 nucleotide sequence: TGTGCCAGCGAACCTCAGAGCTCCTATAATTCACCCCTCCACTTT.

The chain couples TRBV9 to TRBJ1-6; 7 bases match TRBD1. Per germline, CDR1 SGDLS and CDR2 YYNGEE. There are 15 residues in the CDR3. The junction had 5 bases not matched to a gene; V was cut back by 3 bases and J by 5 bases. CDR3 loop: CASSARQGDNSPLHF. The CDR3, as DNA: TGTGCCAGCAGCGCACGACAGGGCGATAATTCACCCCTCCACTTT.

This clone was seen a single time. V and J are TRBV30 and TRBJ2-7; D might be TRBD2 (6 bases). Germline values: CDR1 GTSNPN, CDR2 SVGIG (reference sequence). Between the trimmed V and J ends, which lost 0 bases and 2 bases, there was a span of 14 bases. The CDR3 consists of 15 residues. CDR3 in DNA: TGTGCCTGGAGTGTAGGGTTAGCGGAACCCTACGAGCAGTACTTC. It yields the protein CAWSVGLAEPYEQYF.

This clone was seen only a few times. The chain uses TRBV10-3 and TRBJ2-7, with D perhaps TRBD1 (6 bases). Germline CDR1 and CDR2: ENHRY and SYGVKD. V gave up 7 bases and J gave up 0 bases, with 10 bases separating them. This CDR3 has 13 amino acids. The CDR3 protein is CAITSDSSYEQYF. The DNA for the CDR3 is TGTGCCATCACTTCGGACAGCTCCTACGAGCAGTACTTC.

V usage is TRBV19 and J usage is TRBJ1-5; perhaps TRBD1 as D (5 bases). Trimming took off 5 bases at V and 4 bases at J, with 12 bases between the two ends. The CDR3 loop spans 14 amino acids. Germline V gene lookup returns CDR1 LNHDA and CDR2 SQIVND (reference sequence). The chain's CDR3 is CASSPGLRNQPQHF. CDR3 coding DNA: TGTGCCAGTAGTCCGGGACTCAGGAATCAGCCCCAGCATTTT.

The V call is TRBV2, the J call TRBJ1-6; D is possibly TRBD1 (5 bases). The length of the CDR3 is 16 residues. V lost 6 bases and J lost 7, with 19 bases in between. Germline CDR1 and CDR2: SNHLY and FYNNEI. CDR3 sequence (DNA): TGTGCCAGCAGAGAGGGTTTCGGGGGTGGCAATTCACCCCTCCACTTT. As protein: CASREGFGGGNSPLHF. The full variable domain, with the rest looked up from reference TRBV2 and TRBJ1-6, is EPEVTQTPSHQVTQMGQEVILRCVPISNHLYFYWYRQILGQKVEFLVSFYNNEISEKSEIFDDQFSVERPDGSNFTLKIRSTKLEDSAMYFCASREGFGGGNSPLHFGNGTRLTVT.

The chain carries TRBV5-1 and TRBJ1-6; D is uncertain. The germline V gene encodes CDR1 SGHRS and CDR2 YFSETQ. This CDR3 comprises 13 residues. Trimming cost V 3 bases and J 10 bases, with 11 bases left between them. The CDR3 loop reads CASSSLGRSPLHF. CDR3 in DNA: TGCGCCAGCAGCTCCCTCGGTAGGTCACCCCTCCACTTT.

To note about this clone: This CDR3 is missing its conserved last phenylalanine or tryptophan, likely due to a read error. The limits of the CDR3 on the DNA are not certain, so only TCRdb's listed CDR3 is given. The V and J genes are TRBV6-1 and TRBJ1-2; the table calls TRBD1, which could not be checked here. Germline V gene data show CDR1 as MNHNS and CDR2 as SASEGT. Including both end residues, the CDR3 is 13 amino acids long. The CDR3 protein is CASSEATPTGHFS.

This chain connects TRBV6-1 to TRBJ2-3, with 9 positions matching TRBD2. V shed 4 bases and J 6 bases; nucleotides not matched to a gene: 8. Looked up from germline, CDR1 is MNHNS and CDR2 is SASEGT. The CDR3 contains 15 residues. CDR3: CASSAAGGPFDTQYF. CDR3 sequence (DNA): TGTGCCAGCAGTGCCGCGGGGGGGCCGTTTGATACGCAGTATTTT.

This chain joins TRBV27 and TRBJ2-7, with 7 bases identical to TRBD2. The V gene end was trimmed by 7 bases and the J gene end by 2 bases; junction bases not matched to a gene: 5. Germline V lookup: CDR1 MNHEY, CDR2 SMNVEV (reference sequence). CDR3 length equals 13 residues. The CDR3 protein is CASNGGGPYEQYF. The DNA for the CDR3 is TGTGCCAGCAATGGGGGAGGGCCCTACGAGCAGTACTTC.

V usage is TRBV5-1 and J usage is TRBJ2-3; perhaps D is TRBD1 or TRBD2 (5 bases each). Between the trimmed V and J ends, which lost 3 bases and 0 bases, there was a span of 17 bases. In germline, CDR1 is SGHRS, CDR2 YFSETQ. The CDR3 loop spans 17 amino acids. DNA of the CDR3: TGCGCCAGCAGCTCCTGGGGGTCGGGGATAAGCACAGATACGCAGTATTTT. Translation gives CASSSWGSGISTDTQYF.

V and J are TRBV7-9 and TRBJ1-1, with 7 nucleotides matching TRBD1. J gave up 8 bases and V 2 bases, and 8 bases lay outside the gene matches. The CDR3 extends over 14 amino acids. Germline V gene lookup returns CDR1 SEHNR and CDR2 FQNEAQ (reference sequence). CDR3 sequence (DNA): TGTGCCAGCAGCTTATCCCGACAGGGTAAAGAAGCTTTCTTT. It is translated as CASSLSRQGKEAFF. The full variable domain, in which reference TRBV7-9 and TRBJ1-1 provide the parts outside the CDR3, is DTGVSQNPRHKITKRGQNVTFRCDPISEHNRLYWYRQTLGQGPEFLTYFQNEAQLEKSRLLSDRFSAERPKGSFSTLEIQRTEQGDSAMYLCASSLSRQGKEAFFGQGTRLTVV.

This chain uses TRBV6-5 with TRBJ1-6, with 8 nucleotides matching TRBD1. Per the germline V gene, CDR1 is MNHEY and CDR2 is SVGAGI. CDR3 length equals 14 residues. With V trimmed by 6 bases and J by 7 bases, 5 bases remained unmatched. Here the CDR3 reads CASRVDRVNSPLHF. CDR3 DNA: TGTGCCAGCAGGGTGGACAGGGTGAATTCACCCCTCCACTTT.